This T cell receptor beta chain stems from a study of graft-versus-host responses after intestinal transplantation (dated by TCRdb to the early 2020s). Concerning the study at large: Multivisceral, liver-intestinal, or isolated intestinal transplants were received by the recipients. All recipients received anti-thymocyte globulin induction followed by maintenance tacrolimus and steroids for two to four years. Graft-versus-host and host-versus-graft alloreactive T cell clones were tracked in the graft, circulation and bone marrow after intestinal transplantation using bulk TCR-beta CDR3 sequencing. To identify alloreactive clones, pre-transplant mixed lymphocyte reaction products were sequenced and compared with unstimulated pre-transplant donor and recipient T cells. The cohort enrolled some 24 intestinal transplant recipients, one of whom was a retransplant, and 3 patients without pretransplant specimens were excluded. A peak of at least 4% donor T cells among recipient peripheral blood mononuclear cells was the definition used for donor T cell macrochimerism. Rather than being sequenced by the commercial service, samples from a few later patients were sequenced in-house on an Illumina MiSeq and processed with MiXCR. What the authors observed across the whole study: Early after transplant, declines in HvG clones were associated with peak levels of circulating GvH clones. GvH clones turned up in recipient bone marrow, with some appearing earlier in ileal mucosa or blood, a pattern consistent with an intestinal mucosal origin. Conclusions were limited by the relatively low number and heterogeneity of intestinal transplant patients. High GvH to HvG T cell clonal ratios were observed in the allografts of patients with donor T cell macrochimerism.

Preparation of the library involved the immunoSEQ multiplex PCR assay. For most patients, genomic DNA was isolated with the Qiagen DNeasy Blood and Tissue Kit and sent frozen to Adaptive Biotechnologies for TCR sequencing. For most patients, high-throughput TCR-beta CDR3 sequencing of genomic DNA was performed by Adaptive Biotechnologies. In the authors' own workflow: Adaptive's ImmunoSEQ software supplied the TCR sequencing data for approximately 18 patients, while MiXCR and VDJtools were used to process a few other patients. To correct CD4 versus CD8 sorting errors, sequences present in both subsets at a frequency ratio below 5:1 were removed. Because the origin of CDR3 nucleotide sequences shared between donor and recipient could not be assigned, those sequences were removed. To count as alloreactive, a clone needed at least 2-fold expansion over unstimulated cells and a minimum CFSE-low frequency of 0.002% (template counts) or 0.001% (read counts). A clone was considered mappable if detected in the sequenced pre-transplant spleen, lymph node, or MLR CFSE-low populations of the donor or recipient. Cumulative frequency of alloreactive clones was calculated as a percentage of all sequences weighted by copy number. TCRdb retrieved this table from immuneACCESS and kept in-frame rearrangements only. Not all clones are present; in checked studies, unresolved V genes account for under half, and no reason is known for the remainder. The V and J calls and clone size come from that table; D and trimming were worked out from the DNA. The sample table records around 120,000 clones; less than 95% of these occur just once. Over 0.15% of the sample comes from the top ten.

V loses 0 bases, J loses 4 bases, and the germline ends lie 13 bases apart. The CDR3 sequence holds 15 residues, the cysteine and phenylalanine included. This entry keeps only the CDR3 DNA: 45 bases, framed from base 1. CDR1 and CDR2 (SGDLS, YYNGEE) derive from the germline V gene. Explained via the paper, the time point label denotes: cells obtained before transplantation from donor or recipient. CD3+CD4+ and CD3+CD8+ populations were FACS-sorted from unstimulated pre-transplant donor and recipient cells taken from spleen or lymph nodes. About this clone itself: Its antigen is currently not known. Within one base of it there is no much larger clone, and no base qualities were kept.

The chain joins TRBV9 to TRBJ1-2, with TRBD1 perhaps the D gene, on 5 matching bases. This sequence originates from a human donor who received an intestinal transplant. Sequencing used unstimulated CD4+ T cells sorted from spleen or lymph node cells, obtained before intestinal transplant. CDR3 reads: CASSVGRDGFYGYTF. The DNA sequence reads TGTGCCAGCAGCGTAGGGAGGGACGGATTCTATGGCTACACCTTC.